The rows below give T cell receptor beta chains drawn from one sample of a study of blood T cell repertoires in COVID-19. TCRdb's table, derived via immunoSEQ multiplex PCR, lists solely in-frame clones and lacks some. The sample lists about 150,000 clones; roughly nine tenths were seen once. The sequenced sample was peripheral blood. These TCRs come from a woman in her sixties or seventies with acute or convalescent COVID-19. Each CDR3 is given with its conserved first and last residue. D genes are given only for firm matches.

>TRBJ2-5|TRBD2|TRBV5-1
CASSLKPPGLAGGETQYF
>TRBJ1-5|TRBD1|TRBV4-1
CASSLTGGEQPQHF
>TRBJ1-1|-|TRBV7-9
CASSSQGGTEAFF
>TRBJ1-1|-|TRBV2
CASSSETARGGTEAFF
>TRBJ1-4|-|TRBV4-3
CASSETAPYLARGEKLFF
>TRBJ1-3|-|TRBV6-5
CASSPGASGNTIYF
>TRBJ1-4|-|TRBV19
CASRGRASEKLFF
>TRBJ1-1|TRBD1|TRBV3-1/TRBV3-2
CASSQDSIGTVEAFF
>TRBJ1-5|TRBD1|TRBV3-1/TRBV3-2
CASSRDRASNQPQHF
>TRBJ2-2|-|TRBV11-1
CASSLVNTGELFF
>TRBJ1-5|-|TRBV7-8
CASSFYSAGSNQPQHF
>TRBJ1-6|TRBD1|TRBV5-4
CASSLSGTGYSPLHF
>TRBJ2-3|-|TRBV12-3/TRBV12-4
CASREADTQYF
>TRBJ2-1|TRBD2|TRBV5-6
CASSLVGGAHEQFF
>TRBJ1-4|-|TRBV5-1
CASSSSGTNEKLFF
>TRBJ2-3|-|TRBV25-1
CASTRQGTYTQYF
>TRBJ2-5|TRBD2|TRBV9
CASSVGGLATETQYF
>TRBJ1-2|TRBD1|TRBV9
CASSGWGTVFYGYTF
>TRBJ2-7|TRBD1|TRBV10-2
CASSESNRGIYEQYF
>TRBJ2-4|TRBD1|TRBV5-4
CANRGGQNIQYF
>TRBJ2-1|TRBD2|TRBV28
CASSLSPLAGAGEQFF
>TRBJ1-3|TRBD1|TRBV6-5
CASSYDRGVGNTIYF
>TRBJ1-6|TRBD1|TRBV5-6
CASSLGGGGHSPLHF
>TRBJ1-4|-|TRBV12-3/TRBV12-4
CASSLYNEKLFF
>TRBJ2-2|TRBD2|TRBV7-3
CASSLTSGGPTGELFF
>TRBJ1-2|TRBD1|TRBV11-2
CASSLNRGFDGYTF
>TRBJ2-5|-|TRBV5-1
CASRGATEETQYF
>TRBJ1-1|-|TRBV12-3/TRBV12-4
CASGRGNTEAFF
>TRBJ1-2|-|TRBV20-1
CSASSRYGYTF
>TRBJ1-2|-|TRBV7-9
CASSLAGHSNYGYTF
>TRBJ2-2|TRBD1|TRBV4-2
CASSQGSRDRGRYLNTGELFF
>TRBJ1-2|-|TRBV6-5
CASSYLATIYYGYTF
>TRBJ1-2|-|TRBV9
CASSPGGGKISLGYYGYTF
>TRBJ2-3|TRBD2|TRBV7-2
CASSVGLAGGPRVSDTQYF
>TRBJ2-4|-|TRBV27
CASSSAGAGAKNIQYF
>TRBJ1-6|-|TRBV9
CASSALSSYNSPLHF
>TRBJ1-4|-|TRBV21-1
CASSKVRRHIIGEKLFF
>TRBJ1-2|-|TRBV4-2
CASSQDRRAAARDYGYTF
>TRBJ2-3|TRBD2|TRBV5-1
CASSLTSGGLDTQYF
>TRBJ2-1|TRBD2|TRBV3-1/TRBV3-2
CASSPPGTSANNEQFF
>TRBJ1-2|-|TRBV27
CASRGSGRGGGYTF
>TRBJ1-4|TRBD1|TRBV18
CASSQQGQEEKLFF
>TRBJ2-3|TRBD2|TRBV5-1
CASSLAGGAVADTQYF
>TRBJ1-4|-|TRBV15
CATSRSDEKLFF
>TRBJ1-6|-|TRBV9
CASSPQQSSYNSPLHF
>TRBJ1-5|-|TRBV4-1
CASSLRSEPYSNQPQHF
>TRBJ1-1|TRBD1|TRBV5-1
CASSLGTGGWNTEAFF
>TRBJ2-3|TRBD2|TRBV11-1
CASVPGGGAYTQYF
>TRBJ1-2|-|TRBV27
CASSAGGRDYGYTF
>TRBJ1-5|TRBD1|TRBV5-8
CASSLGDRGLYSNQPQHF
>TRBJ1-2|-|TRBV9
CASSQGAVTYYGYTF